One sample yielded the 22 T cell receptor beta chains listed below, sequenced in a study of OX40 agonist ivuxolimab in advanced cancers. Libraries were prepared by immunoSEQ multiplex PCR; TCRdb keeps only in-frame clonotypes and omits some of them. The table includes roughly 80,000 clones, about nine tenths detected once. Material: CD4+ or CD8+ T cells sorted from blood, obtained in a trial of the OX40 agonist ivuxolimab. The receptors stem from an adult with an advanced solid tumor such as melanoma, head and neck, liver or kidney cancer.

This clone showed up just once. The V and J genes are TRBV10-1 and TRBJ2-2; TRBD1 is a possible D gene (5 bases). Germline V gene sequence: CDR1 WNHNN, CDR2 SYGVQD (reference sequence). V was trimmed by 3 bases and J by 2 bases, leaving 13 bases between them. This CDR3 comprises 16 residues. The CDR3 sequence is CASSDSGYQNTGELFF. The CDR3 coding sequence is TGCGCCAGCAGTGACTCAGGGTACCAAAACACCGGGGAGCTGTTTTTT.

This clone has just a few counts. V usage is TRBV19 and J usage is TRBJ1-5; maybe TRBD1 (6 bases). Germline lookup yields CDR1 LNHDA and CDR2 SQIVND (reference sequence). The CDR3 consists of 13 residues. The V end was cut by 7 bases, the J end by 6 bases, with 13 bases between. The CDR3 DNA follows: TGTGCCAGTAAGGCGTGGGGGGCTCAGCCCCAGCATTTT. Translated: CASKAWGAQPQHF.

The rearrangement joins TRBV7-2 to TRBJ2-7, with 12 nucleotides matching TRBD1. CDR3 length equals 14 residues. J gave up 6 bases and V 3 bases, and 3 bases lay outside the gene matches. Per the germline V gene, CDR1 is SGHTA and CDR2 is FQGNSA. The CDR3 DNA reads as TGTGCCAGCAGCTTCCGGGACAGGGGGCGCGAGCAGTACTTC. Translating it yields CASSFRDRGREQYF.

This clone came up once. V gene TRBV6-1 combines with J gene TRBJ1-5; TRBD1 aligns across 7 bases. The CDR3 covers 18 residues. Per germline, CDR1 MNHNS and CDR2 SASEGT. With 2 bases clipped from V and 2 bases from J, the junction kept 12 bases outside the gene matches. The CDR3 DNA reads TGTGCCAGCAGTGAAACCCAGAGAGCAGGGGGTGGCAATCAGCCCCAGCATTTT. This translates into CASSETQRAGGGNQPQHF.

V gene TRBV7-2 combines with J gene TRBJ2-3; TRBD2 is a possible D gene (5 bases). The CDR3 length is 13 residues. Germline V lookup: CDR1 SGHTA, CDR2 FQGNSA. Trimming took off 3 bases at V and 6 bases at J, with 10 bases between the two ends. Here the CDR3 reads CASSFVRADTQYF. The CDR3 DNA is TGTGCCAGCAGCTTCGTGCGGGCTGATACGCAGTATTTT.

The CDR3 protein is CAWGSGNSNYGYTF. CDR3 bases: TGTGCCTGGGGGTCAGGAAATTCTAACTATGGCTACACCTTC. The chain uses TRBV30 and TRBJ1-2, with D uncertain. Germline V lookup: CDR1 GTSNPN, CDR2 SVGIG (reference sequence). V was cut by 5 bases and J by 0 bases, with 13 bases left in between. The CDR3 consists of 14 residues.

The V and J genes are TRBV27 and TRBJ2-3; TRBD2 is a possible D gene (5 bases). The germline CDR1 and CDR2 sequences are MNHEY and SMNVEV (reference sequence). Deletions cut 8 bases from V and 6 bases from J, with 18 bases between. The CDR3 is 14 residues long. In DNA form, the CDR3 reads TGTGCCAGCTCATCCCGAGGGCCCCGGGATACGCAGTATTTT. Protein product: CASSSRGPRDTQYF.

V usage is TRBV15 and J usage is TRBJ1-6, with D possibly TRBD1 on 5 matching bases. V was shortened by 5 bases and J by 10 bases, with 9 bases between the two germline ends. Germline V gives CDR1 LNHNV, CDR2 YYDKDF (reference sequence). The CDR3 has 12 amino acids. CDR3 residues: CATSGDQSPLHF. The CDR3 coding sequence is TGTGCCACCAGCGGGGACCAATCACCCCTCCACTTT.

The V call is TRBV28, the J call TRBJ1-2; tentatively, D is TRBD1 (5 bases). The germline gives CDR1 MDHEN, CDR2 SYDVKM. This CDR3 contains 15 residues. The ends were cut back, 8 bases at V and 8 bases at J, with 24 bases in the middle. CDR3 in amino acids: CASRWWGEKVKGYTF. As DNA, the CDR3 is TGTGCCAGCCGGTGGTGGGGCGAAAAAGTAAAGGGCTACACCTTC.

The chain is built from TRBV18 and TRBJ1-3; possibly TRBD1 for D (5 bases). The germline V gene encodes CDR1 KGHSH and CDR2 LQKENI. The CDR3 has 14 amino acids. V lost 6 bases and J 0 bases, leaving 9 bases between the germline ends. CDR3 sequence reads: CASSEGSSGNTIYF. CDR3 in DNA: TGTGCCAGCTCTGAGGGGTCCTCTGGAAACACCATATATTTT.

The CDR3 sequence: CASSLWDRTYEQYF. CDR3 coding DNA: TGTGCCAGCAGTTTATGGGACAGAACCTACGAGCAGTACTTC. This rearrangement joins TRBV28 to TRBJ2-7, with a weak D call TRBD1 (6 bases). Germline V lookup: CDR1 MDHEN, CDR2 SYDVKM. V was clipped by 0 bases and J by 2 bases, with 8 bases between them. This CDR3 is 14 amino acids long.

V usage is TRBV5-4 and J usage is TRBJ2-1; the match to TRBD2 covers 13 bases. The germline CDR1 and CDR2 sequences are SGHNT and YYREEE (reference sequence). CDR3 length: 16 residues. V lost 2 bases to trimming and J lost 4 bases; unmatched junction nucleotides: 3. The CDR3 nucleotides read TGTGCCAGCAGCTTACTAGCGGGGGGGAGTTACAATGAGCAGTTCTTC. Its translation is CASSLLAGGSYNEQFF.

The chain carries TRBV9 and TRBJ2-1; 14 bases are a match to TRBD2. The germline gives CDR1 SGDLS, CDR2 YYNGEE. V lost 2 bases to trimming and J lost 4 bases; unmatched junction nucleotides: 14. The CDR3 is 20 residues long. Here the CDR3 DNA reads TGTGCCAGCAGCGTTATTTTTTCCGGGACTAGCGGGAGTGGTTACAATGAGCAGTTCTTC. This codes for CASSVIFSGTSGSGYNEQFF.

The chain links TRBV30 to TRBJ1-4, with 10 bases matching TRBD1. Unmatched junction bases numbered 11, after V lost 8 bases and J lost 2 bases. Germline V lookup: CDR1 GTSNPN, CDR2 SVGIG (reference sequence). This CDR3 has 16 amino acids. The DNA of the CDR3 is TGTGCCGGCGGACAGGGGGTTTTTGGGACTAATGAAAAACTGTTTTTT. Its protein product is CAGGQGVFGTNEKLFF.

The gene calls are TRBV6-5 and TRBJ2-1, with 7 bases lining up with TRBD1. CDR1 and CDR2 (germline): MNHEY, SVGAGI. The J segment lost 2 bases and the V segment lost 4 bases, leaving 5 bases of the junction unmatched. The CDR3 length is 15 residues. The CDR3 bases are TGTGCCAGCAGTTTACAGGGGAAACCCTACAATGAGCAGTTCTTC. Translating gives CASSLQGKPYNEQFF.

This clone was counted only a few times. This chain joins TRBV10-3 and TRBJ2-1, with TRBD1 as a possible D gene (6 bases). Germline V gene sequence: CDR1 ENHRY, CDR2 SYGVKD. With 6 bases removed from V and 3 bases from J, the gap between germline ends came to 12 bases. This CDR3 has 14 residues. The CDR3 is CAISKGEIYNEQFF. The DNA of the CDR3 is TGTGCCATCAGCAAGGGGGAGATCTACAATGAGCAGTTCTTC.

The rearrangement joins TRBV6-6 to TRBJ2-5, with 9 nucleotides matching TRBD1. The length of the CDR3 is 13 residues. Germline values: CDR1 MNHNY, CDR2 SVGAGI (reference sequence). V lost 11 bases, J lost 2 bases, and 6 bases stayed unmatched. CDR3 sequence (DNA): TGTGCCTGCCGGGACAGGGTGCAAGAGACCCAGTACTTC. It codes for CACRDRVQETQYF.

The chain uses TRBV6-5 and TRBJ2-3; D not resolved. The CDR3 totals 15 residues. Per germline, CDR1 MNHEY and CDR2 SVGAGI. V shed 1 base and J shed 0 bases, with 8 bases lying between them. The CDR3 sequence: CASSYFASSTDTQYF. The CDR3, as DNA: TGTGCCAGCAGTTACTTCGCCAGCAGCACAGATACGCAGTATTTT.

The chain links TRBV4-3 to TRBJ1-1; D remains unclear. V was pared by 3 bases and J by 7 bases, with 18 bases between. Germline CDR1 and CDR2: LGHNA and YSLEER. CDR3 length: 15 amino acids. DNA for the CDR3: TGCGCCAGCAGCCAGTCAGGAGGAGGTGGAGGTGAAGCTTTCTTT. This sequence encodes CASSQSGGGGGEAFF.

CDR3 bases: TGTGCCAGAAGCTTGGGTCAGGGGGCTCCCCTAGGCCGTTTGAACACTGAAGCTTTCTTT. Translating gives CARSLGQGAPLGRLNTEAFF. The rearrangement joins TRBV5-3 to TRBJ1-1; 8 positions match TRBD1. TRBV5-3 is flagged as an ORF with uncertain function. Losses at the gene ends were 0 bases for V and 0 bases for J; bases not matched to a gene: 16. This CDR3 comprises 20 residues.

The chain couples TRBV19 to TRBJ2-6, with TRBD2 identical over 7 bases. J lost 3 bases, V lost 6 bases, and 2 bases had no gene match. CDR3 size: 14 residues. Germline V gene data show CDR1 as LNHDA and CDR2 as SQIVND (reference sequence). DNA for the CDR3: TGTGCCAGTAGAGCTAGCGGTGGGGCCAACGTCCTGACTTTC. Translation: CASRASGGANVLTF.

The J gene is TRBJ2-2, the V gene TRBV29-1; TRBD1 matches 9 bases. The J segment lost 7 bases and the V segment lost 6 bases, leaving 12 bases of the junction unmatched. Germline V lookup: CDR1 SQVTM, CDR2 ANQGSEA. The CDR3 runs to 15 residues. The CDR3 reads CSVVVDRGVGGELFF. Here the CDR3 DNA reads TGCAGCGTCGTAGTCGACAGGGGGGTAGGCGGGGAGCTGTTTTTT.